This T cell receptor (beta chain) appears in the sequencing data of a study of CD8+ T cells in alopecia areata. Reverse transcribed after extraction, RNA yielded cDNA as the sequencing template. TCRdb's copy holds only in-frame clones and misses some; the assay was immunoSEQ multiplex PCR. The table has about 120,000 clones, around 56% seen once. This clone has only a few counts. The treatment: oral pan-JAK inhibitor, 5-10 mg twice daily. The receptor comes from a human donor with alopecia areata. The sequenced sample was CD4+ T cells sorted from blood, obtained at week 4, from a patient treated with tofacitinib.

The CDR3, as DNA: TGTGCCTGGAGTGTACCCCCACATCTGTTTGCTTTCTTT. It encodes CAWSVPPHLFAFF. This chain joins TRBV30 and TRBJ1-1; D unclear. The germline CDR1 and CDR2 sequences are GTSNPN and SVGIG (reference sequence). The germline V and J ends were trimmed by 0 bases and 11 bases, with 16 bases remaining between them. The CDR3 consists of 13 residues.